The 28 T cell receptor beta chains reported below all come from one sample, sequenced in a study of blood T cells in healthy people across ages. PCR was performed a second time for about 7 to 11 cycles using a sample-barcoded 5' primer and a J-beta primer mix. TCRdb fed the 5' RACE reads into MiXCR, producing one record per CDR3 protein. The sample yields hundreds of thousands of distinct CDR3 sequences, about half seen once. The specimen was blood. The receptors stem from a woman aged 55-75 years in good health.

This clonotype was seen a handful of times. The V call is TRBV7-2, the J call TRBJ1-6, with a tentative D call TRBD1 (6 bases). V gave up 5 bases and J gave up 10 bases, with 15 bases separating them. The V gene's germline CDR1 is SGHTA and CDR2 FQGNSA. The CDR3 length is 14 residues. This chain's CDR3 is CASSPTGSGSPLHF. In DNA form, the CDR3 reads TGTGCCAGCAGCCCTACAGGGTCGGGCTCACCCCTCCACTTT.

This clonotype was counted between two and nine times. The chain links TRBV28 to TRBJ2-3; 10 bases map to TRBD2. V shed 2 bases and J 6 bases; nucleotides not matched to a gene: 11. Per germline, CDR1 MDHEN and CDR2 SYDVKM. The CDR3 runs 17 residues. CDR3 protein: CASSLRRSSGSGDTQYF. For the CDR3, the DNA is TGTGCCAGCAGTTTAAGGCGGTCTAGCGGGAGTGGGGATACGCAGTATTTT.

CDR3: CSAKPGQNTGELFF. The CDR3 DNA reads TGCAGTGCTAAGCCGGGACAAAACACCGGGGAGCTGTTTTTT. The J gene is TRBJ2-2, the V gene TRBV20-1; D is perhaps TRBD1 (6 bases). From germline, CDR1 is DFQATT and CDR2 SNEGSKA (reference sequence). The CDR3 sequence is 14 residues long. Trimming left V 4 bases short and J 2 bases short, with 11 bases between.

A remark on this clonotype: It may be a read error: a sequence one base away is much more abundant. The V gene is TRBV2, the J gene TRBJ1-4; D not resolved. This CDR3 region has 11 residues. From germline, CDR1 is SNHLY and CDR2 FYNNEI. CDR3 protein: CASRINGKLFF. CDR3 in DNA: TGTGCCAGCAGGATAAATGGAAAACTGTTTTTT.

As to this clonotype: Being one base from a much bigger clone, this may be a read error. V and J are TRBV4-2 and TRBJ2-5, with D maybe TRBD2 (6 bases). The V end lost 4 bases, the J end lost 2 bases, and 14 bases lay between the germline ends. Per germline, CDR1 LGHNA and CDR2 YNFKEQ. CDR3 size: 15 residues. The DNA for the CDR3 is TGTGCCAGCAGCCGGGGCTCTCTAGCGCAAGAGACCCAGTACTTC. Protein product: CASSRGSLAQETQYF.

As DNA, the CDR3 is TGTGCCAGCAGGATAGGACAGGGGACTGGGGCCAACGTCCTGACTTTC. It translates to CASRIGQGTGANVLTF. The V call is TRBV28, the J call TRBJ2-6; 9 nucleotides agree with TRBD1. This CDR3 comprises 16 residues. With V trimmed by 6 bases and J by 2 bases, 5 bases remained unmatched. Per the germline V gene, CDR1 is MDHEN and CDR2 is SYDVKM.

V usage is TRBV21-1 and J usage is TRBJ2-6. TRBV21-1 is reported as a pseudogene. There are 17 residues in the CDR3. The CDR3 DNA is TGTGCCAGCAGCGATGGTCTTCCAGGCTCTGGGGCCAACGTCCTGACTTTC. Translated: CASSDGLPGSGANVLTF.

Only a few counts were recorded for this clonotype. V is TRBV20-1 and J is TRBJ2-3; D may correspond to TRBD1 or TRBD2 (6 bases each). CDR3 size: 15 residues. Germline CDR1 and CDR2: DFQATT and SNEGSKA (reference sequence). Trimming removed 5 bases from V and 5 bases from J, with 20 bases in between. The CDR3 DNA reads as TGCAGTGCTCGGAGGAGGGGGTCGGCCCAAGATACGCAGTATTTT. Amino acid sequence: CSARRRGSAQDTQYF.

This clonotype was counted a single time. The J gene is TRBJ2-5, the V gene TRBV7-2; no clear D gene. The CDR3 length is 15 residues. The germline gives CDR1 SGHTA, CDR2 FQGNSA. V shed 3 bases and J shed 1 base, with 12 bases lying between them. The CDR3 nucleotides are TGTGCCAGCAGCTTCGTTGTGGGCAGCCAAGAGACCCAGTACTTC. Amino acid sequence: CASSFVVGSQETQYF.

The J gene is TRBJ2-5, the V gene TRBV10-3; D uncertain. The CDR3 runs 15 residues. V was shortened by 6 bases and J by 11 bases, with 25 bases between the two germline ends. The germline gives CDR1 ENHRY, CDR2 SYGVKD. CDR3 DNA sequence: TGTGCCATCAGAGACGGAAACACGCCTAACAATGAGCAGTACTTC. This codes for CAIRDGNTPNNEQYF.

The genes are TRBV20-1 and TRBJ2-5, with D perhaps matching TRBD1 or TRBD2 (5 bases each). The CDR3 is 14 residues long. The germline V gene has CDR1 DFQATT and CDR2 SNEGSKA (reference sequence). Trimming took 2 bases from V and 5 from J, leaving 15 bases between them. The CDR3 nucleotides read TGCAGTGCTAGACCTATTTCCGAGGGGGAGACCCAGTACTTC. As protein: CSARPISEGETQYF.

J is TRBJ2-7 and V is TRBV27; TRBD1 might be the D (8 bases). The V gene's germline CDR1 is MNHEY and CDR2 SMNVEV (reference sequence). Trimming pared 0 bases from V and 4 bases from J, leaving 19 bases between. The CDR3 runs 17 residues. The CDR3 loop reads CASSLSGGGRDRYEQYF. The CDR3 DNA sequence: TGTGCCAGCAGTTTATCGGGAGGGGGCAGGGACAGGTACGAGCAGTACTTC.

CDR3 in amino acids: CASSQLTSATDTQYF. The CDR3 coding sequence is TGCGCCAGCAGCCAACTTACTAGCGCCACAGATACGCAGTATTTT. The J gene is TRBJ2-3, the V gene TRBV4-3; the match to TRBD2 covers 7 bases. Germline CDR1 LGHNA, CDR2 YSLEER. Unmatched junction bases numbered 4, after V lost 2 bases and J lost 2 bases. This CDR3 is 15 amino acids long.

The CDR3 nucleotides read TGCGCCAGCGGCATGGGGTACCCCACAGATACGCAGTATTTT. Its protein is CASGMGYPTDTQYF. The chain is built from TRBV5-1 and TRBJ2-3; D is ambiguous. The CDR3 runs 14 residues. Germline CDR1 reads SGHRS; CDR2 reads YFSETQ. Trimming pared 7 bases from V and 2 bases from J, leaving 14 bases between.

The chain joins TRBV28 to TRBJ2-3; 10 bases fit TRBD2. From germline, CDR1 is MDHEN and CDR2 SYDVKM. The length of the CDR3 is 13 residues. With V trimmed by 5 bases and J by 6 bases, 2 bases remained unmatched. CDR3 nucleotide sequence: TGTGCCAGCAGTGTAGCGGGAGGTGATACGCAGTATTTT. It codes for CASSVAGGDTQYF.

The V call is TRBV2, the J call TRBJ2-3; the D gene is possibly TRBD1 (6 bases). CDR3 length equals 14 residues. V lost 5 bases to trimming and J lost 3 bases, with 12 bases between them. Looked up from germline, CDR1 is SNHLY and CDR2 is FYNNEI. CDR3 in amino acids: CASSYAGQTDTQYF. CDR3 coding DNA: TGTGCCAGCAGTTACGCCGGACAGACAGATACGCAGTATTTT.

This clonotype was counted between two and nine times. This chain's CDR3 is CASSLARGTVGSGYTF. CDR3 DNA sequence: TGTGCCAGCAGCTTAGCCAGGGGGACAGTCGGTAGTGGCTACACCTTC. V is TRBV7-8 and J is TRBJ1-2; 7 bases line up with TRBD1. Trimming took 0 bases from V and 7 from J; bases not matched to a gene: 11. The length of the CDR3 is 16 residues. Germline lookup yields CDR1 SGHVS and CDR2 FQNEAQ.

The chain employs TRBV5-1 and TRBJ2-5, with 14 bases matching TRBD2. J gave up 5 bases and V 4 bases, and 4 bases lay outside the gene matches. The CDR3 length is 15 residues. Germline loops: CDR1 SGHRS, CDR2 YFSETQ. CDR3: CASSRTSGGSETQYF. DNA of the CDR3: TGCGCCAGCAGCCGGACTAGCGGGGGGTCTGAGACCCAGTACTTC. Looking up the rest from reference TRBV5-1 and TRBJ2-5 gives the full variable domain: KAGVTQTPRYLIKTRGQQVTLSCSPISGHRSVSWYQQTPGQGLQFLFEYFSETQRNKGNFPGRFSGRQFSNSRSEMNVSTLELGDSALYLCASSRTSGGSETQYFGPGTRLLVL.

This clonotype appeared many times. The rearrangement joins TRBV20-1 to TRBJ2-7, with no clear D. Germline V gene data show CDR1 as DFQATT and CDR2 as SNEGSKA (reference sequence). Trimming cost V 3 bases and J 2 bases, with 14 bases left between them. CDR3 length: 14 amino acids. In nucleotides, the CDR3 is TGCAGTGCTAGCGAAACGTATTCTGCCTACGAGCAGTACTTC. It encodes CSASETYSAYEQYF.

This clonotype came up a few times. V usage is TRBV10-3 and J usage is TRBJ1-2; 7 bases fit TRBD1. The CDR3 has 14 amino acids. J lost 2 bases, V lost 4 bases, and 4 bases had no gene match. CDR1 ENHRY and CDR2 SYGVKD come from the germline V gene. CDR3 in DNA: TGTGCCATCAGTGGGGGACAGTTGAACTATGGCTACACCTTC. As protein: CAISGGQLNYGYTF.

The genes are TRBV20-1 and TRBJ2-5; TRBD2 aligns across 8 bases. From germline, CDR1 is DFQATT and CDR2 SNEGSKA (reference sequence). The CDR3 consists of 16 residues. The trim removed 1 base at V and 0 bases at J, leaving 7 bases unmatched. This CDR3 reads CSARVVRGANQETQYF. The CDR3 DNA reads as TGCAGTGCTAGAGTGGTGCGGGGGGCGAACCAAGAGACCCAGTACTTC.

V is TRBV7-2 and J is TRBJ2-7; 7 positions match TRBD2. This CDR3 region has 15 residues. Germline V gene sequence: CDR1 SGHTA, CDR2 FQGNSA. V lost 5 bases, J lost 5 bases, and 12 bases stayed unmatched. The CDR3 loop reads CASSQFGRLANEQYF. The CDR3, as DNA: TGTGCCAGCAGCCAATTTGGCAGACTAGCAAACGAGCAGTACTTC. Full variable domain (rest looked up from reference TRBV7-2 and TRBJ2-7): GAGVSQSPSNKVTEKGKDVELRCDPISGHTALYWYRQSLGQGLEFLIYFQGNSAPDKSGLPSDRFSAERTGGSVSTLTIQRTQQEDSAVYLCASSQFGRLANEQYFGPGTRLTVT.

This chain joins TRBV7-2 and TRBJ2-1; D gene uncertain. The V gene's germline CDR1 is SGHTA and CDR2 FQGNSA. The CDR3 is 13 amino acids. V shed 8 bases and J shed 5 bases, with 13 bases lying between them. The CDR3 bases are TGTGCCAGCCGCGCACCTCAAGACAATGAGCAGTTCTTC. Amino acid sequence: CASRAPQDNEQFF. The full variable domain, in which reference TRBV7-2 and TRBJ2-1 provide the parts outside the CDR3, is GAGVSQSPSNKVTEKGKDVELRCDPISGHTALYWYRQSLGQGLEFLIYFQGNSAPDKSGLPSDRFSAERTGGSVSTLTIQRTQQEDSAVYLCASRAPQDNEQFFGPGTRLTVL.

The rearrangement links TRBV7-2 to TRBJ2-5; 9 bases align to TRBD1. Judging by the DNA end, TRBJ2-7 fits better; the J call may be wrong. There are 15 residues in the CDR3. Germline V lookup: CDR1 SGHTA, CDR2 FQGNSA. In DNA form, the CDR3 reads TGTGCCAGCAGCTTAGACAGGGGGCTCTACTACGAGCAGTACTTC. The encoded protein is CASSLDRGLYYEQYF.

This clonotype was counted at least ten times. The V call is TRBV10-3, the J call TRBJ2-1; 11 positions agree with TRBD1. The V gene end was trimmed by 5 bases and the J gene end by 4 bases; junction bases not matched to a gene: 4. The CDR3 length is 15 residues. Germline V gene lookup returns CDR1 ENHRY and CDR2 SYGVKD. The DNA of the CDR3 is TGTGCCATCAGTCAGTGGGACAGGGGGTACAATGAGCAGTTCTTC. This codes for CAISQWDRGYNEQFF.

This clonotype showed up just a few times. V usage is TRBV4-2 and J usage is TRBJ2-5, with 8 bases fitting TRBD2. The CDR3 is 18 amino acids. V lost 0 bases to trimming and J lost 5 bases; unmatched junction nucleotides: 14. Per the germline V gene, CDR1 is LGHNA and CDR2 is YNFKEQ. The CDR3 DNA reads as TGTGCCAGCAGCCAAGATATGGGGCGGGAGGCCCGCATTGAGACCCAGTACTTC. Its translation: CASSQDMGREARIETQYF.

The chain uses TRBV6-2 or TRBV6-3 and TRBJ2-7; 14 bases are a match to TRBD2. Per germline, CDR1 MNHEY and CDR2 SVGEGT. The V segment lost 2 bases and the J segment 4 bases; nucleotides outside the gene matches: 7. The CDR3 totals 17 residues. The CDR3 nucleotides are TGTGCCAGCAGTTACCCCCTTGGGACTAGCGGGAGTTACGAGCAGTACTTC. This sequence encodes CASSYPLGTSGSYEQYF.

J is TRBJ2-1 and V is TRBV29-1; 7 bases map to TRBD2. The V segment lost 3 bases and the J segment 1 base; nucleotides outside the gene matches: 18. This CDR3 has 19 residues. Germline values: CDR1 SQVTM, CDR2 ANQGSEA. CDR3 bases: TGCAGCGTTGACGGGGACTACAACGGAAATCCTAAATCCTACAATGAGCAGTTCTTC. Translation gives CSVDGDYNGNPKSYNEQFF.